This T cell receptor beta chain was recorded in a study of long-term antiretroviral therapy in people with HIV (dated by TCRdb to between 2021 and 2023). Regarding the complete study: The earliest samples were collected roughly a decade before the 2015 WHO recommendation for immediate ART, at a time when ART was usually postponed until CD4 counts fell. A total of 150 to 200 cryopreserved PBMC samples came from 25 to 30 adults with confirmed HIV infection and were collected serially over a mean of roughly 6 years (range 1-12). Of the roughly 30 participants with HIV, about a dozen were female. This retrospective serial study examined whether starting ART and sustained HIV suppression were associated with changes in the composition and diversity of the TRB repertoire in peripheral blood. No cross-contamination during QIAcube processing was shown when test extractions of a monoclonal T-cell line were performed alongside approximately 32 polyclonal samples. The investigation overall reported the following: Inferences about post-ART repertoire changes were limited because no data were available on ART adherence, viral resistance or therapy changes. HIV repertoires had narrower CDR3 length ranges than controls, and the network structure suggested an antigen-experienced repertoire that shifted only slightly toward naive after ART. Expanded TRB clones identified before ART initiation dominated the repertoire across all time points, though the dominance fluctuated and decreased in many PLHIV after ART. ART initiation was associated with a significant increase in TRB diversity, but diversity stayed significantly below transplant donor controls even after long-term ART. Limited PBMC availability meant only the TCR beta chain was sequenced, without alpha chain pairing. The samples span the years 2004 to 2017, and the ART regimens used at that time may not be as effective as current regimens. Because pre-ART samples had limited cell numbers, profiling was done on unsorted PBMC rather than on sorted CD4+ and CD8+ T cells.

Inclusion was restricted to participants for whom at least one PBMC sample before ART initiation and at least two post-ART samples were available. All participants with HIV were treated in the United States of America. Before DNA extraction, cryopreserved samples containing 1-10 million PBMC were thawed and washed. At the time of the earliest PBMC sample, participants with HIV were aged between about 23 and 54 years. PBMC samples were contributed by each participant from 1-4 timepoints before ART initiation and 2-8 timepoints after ART initiation, with a median of 7 samples. For every participant, serial HIV viral load, CD4+ T-cell count, ART history and demographic data were obtained. A Qiagen kit on a QIAcube was used to extract genomic DNA from unsorted PBMC, with samples processed in batches of 12. Here V drops 5 bases and J drops 3 bases, and the junction holds 7 bases not matched to any gene. CDR1 and CDR2 are read off the germline V gene (reference sequence) as LNHDA and SQIVND. CDR3 length: 15 amino acids, cysteine to phenylalanine. The CDR3 DNA has 45 bases and is translated from base 1.

Comment on this clone: Its antigen target is currently unknown. No clone much larger than this one lies a single base away; base qualities are absent.

The immunoSEQ hsTCRB v3.0 assay was used at survey level resolution to sequence the TRB variable region. A depth of roughly 35,000-55,000 T-cell genomes per sample was targeted for TRB sequencing. TRB libraries were pooled and sequenced on an Illumina MiSeq using a v3 150-cycle kit. Per the authors' processing: Repertoire analysis was performed in R inside a reproducible Nextflow workflow that covered QC, data transformation and analysis. LymphoSeq2, an R package for exploring AIRR-Seq data, was used to implement custom analyses. Several samples that produced fewer than 5000 total TRB sequences were removed, so under 200 HIV repertoires were analyzed. Among the 180 to 200 HIV repertoires that were kept, 59 were collected before ART initiation and some 130 were collected after ART initiation. Repertoires were downsampled to 5000 TRB nucleotide sequences, with summary statistics averaged over 100 downsampling iterations. Only TRB sequences with CDR3 regions of at least seven amino acids were retained for analysis. A Shannon entropy-derived clonality score and the Gini coefficient were used to measure diversity. Repertoire networks linked the top 5000 CDR3 amino acid sequences whenever two sequences differed by an edit distance of one. Antigen specificity groups and MHC restriction were predicted for TRB CDR3 amino acid sequences with GLIPH2. To flag known CMV, EBV, HIV or tissue antigen associations, CDR3 amino acid sequences were matched against VDJdb and McPAS-TCR. Pre-ART, post-ART and control groups were compared with Wilcoxon signed-rank tests and Holm-Bonferroni correction. TCRdb obtained this table from immuneACCESS and retained in-frame rearrangements with V and J assigned. These tables miss some clones; where compared with another copy, unresolved V genes account for less than half of the shortfall, and the remainder is unexplained. The V and J calls and the clone size are those of that table, but D and trimming were determined from the DNA. For this sample the table gives under 30,000 clones, of which over 85% were detected only once. The leading ten clones occupy about 2.4% of the sample.

Rearrangement joined TRBV19 to TRBJ1-2, and TRBD1 matches 9 of the central bases. Sequencing used unsorted PBMCs, obtained just over 4.8 years after starting antiretroviral therapy. The source is a woman aged 50 to 60 with HIV. The nucleotide sequence reads as follows: TGTGCCAGTAGTGCCCGGGACAGGGCACACTATGGCTACACCTTC. Its protein is CASSARDRAHYGYTF.